This TCR beta chain stems from a study of regulatory T cells in long-lasting Graves disease. This clonotype was seen many times. Time point defined: newly diagnosed GD, antithyroid drugs for less than 3 months. RNA from PBMCs was the source of the TCR library. Guidelines of the American Thyroid Association were used to diagnose Graves' disease. Patients were from an endocrinology department in Xi'an, China. Arm-PCR of CDR3 regions and iRepertoire HTBI primers were used to build TCR beta libraries. MiXCR, run by TCRdb on the multiplex PCR reads, gives a single entry per CDR3 protein. The table lists more than 400,000 distinct CDR3 sequences, 16% of them singletons. The sample was also linked to a second study, of T cells in Graves' hyperthyroidism and ophthalmopathy. That work states: The HTBI primer set drove a first-round RT-PCR of the TCR CDR3. Stable hyperthyroidism and ophthalmopathy were separated using 13 V-J signatures.

The source was peripheral blood mononuclear cells (PBMCs), collected at new diagnosis, from a patient treated with antithyroid drugs. The TCR comes from a man aged 40-55 years with Graves disease.

This chain's CDR3 is CSAAGTGGATGELFF. The CDR3, as DNA: TGCAGTGCCGCTGGGACAGGGGGCGCGACCGGGGAGCTGTTTTTT. The V call is TRBV20-1, the J call TRBJ2-2, with TRBD1 identical over 12 bases. The CDR3 runs to 15 residues. Germline loops: CDR1 DFQATT, CDR2 SNEGSKA (reference sequence). V dropped 6 bases and J dropped 5; count of bases not matched to a gene: 7.